These T cell receptor beta chains were read from a single sample in a study of blood T cells in healthy people across ages. TCRdb fed the 5' RACE reads into MiXCR, producing one record per CDR3 protein. Of 1,800,000 or so distinct CDR3 sequences in the sample, roughly 43% were seen once. The sequenced sample was blood. These receptors were taken from a human donor in good health. The CDR3 runs from the conserved cysteine through the conserved F or W. A D gene is named only where the DNA matches it firmly. Only some rows state a clone size, as once, few, many or a class for expanded clones.

CDR3aa: CASRQDVNYGYTF
CDR3nt: TGCGCCAGCAGACAGGACGTCAACTATGGCTACACCTTC
j_gene: TRBJ1-2
d_gene: -
v_gene: TRBV5-1
abundance: few

CDR3aa: CASSLDLRSPLHF
CDR3nt: TGTGCCAGCAGTTTAGACCTTCGTTCACCCCTCCACTTT
j_gene: TRBJ1-6
d_gene: -
v_gene: TRBV12-3/TRBV12-4
abundance: -

CDR3aa: CSARATGVETQFF
CDR3nt: TGCAGTGCTAGAGCTACAGGGGTGGAGACCCAGTTCTTC
j_gene: TRBJ2-1
d_gene: TRBD1
v_gene: TRBV20-1
abundance: once

CDR3aa: CASSSWYEQYF
CDR3nt: TGTGCCAGTAGCTCCTGGTACGAGCAGTACTTC
j_gene: TRBJ2-7
d_gene: -
v_gene: TRBV11-2
abundance: few

CDR3aa: CASSEARWASGGIGFHEQFF
CDR3nt: TGTGCCAGCAGTGAAGCCCGCTGGGCTAGCGGGGGAATAGGATTCCATGAGCAGTTCTTC
j_gene: TRBJ2-1
d_gene: TRBD2
v_gene: TRBV6-1
abundance: -

CDR3aa: CASSQTTSREETQYF
CDR3nt: TGTGCCAGCAGCCAGACTACTAGCAGGGAAGAGACCCAGTACTTC
j_gene: TRBJ2-5
d_gene: -
v_gene: TRBV7-2
abundance: few

CDR3aa: CASSLGQANSPLHF
CDR3nt: TGCGCCAGCAGCTTGGGACAGGCTAATTCACCCCTCCACTTT
j_gene: TRBJ1-6
d_gene: TRBD1
v_gene: TRBV3-1
abundance: few

CDR3aa: CASSYSIGAGPKSYNEQFF
CDR3nt: TGTGCCAGCAGTTACTCGATTGGTGCGGGGCCGAAATCCTACAATGAGCAGTTCTTC
j_gene: TRBJ2-1
d_gene: -
v_gene: TRBV6-5
abundance: -

CDR3aa: CSASQLTVLSPYGYTF
CDR3nt: TGCAGTGCTAGTCAACTGACAGTCCTCAGTCCTTATGGCTACACCTTC
j_gene: TRBJ1-2
d_gene: -
v_gene: TRBV20-1
abundance: -

CDR3aa: CASSLGSHQPQHF
CDR3nt: TGTGCCAGCAGCTTAGGCTCTCATCAGCCCCAGCATTTT
j_gene: TRBJ1-5
d_gene: -
v_gene: TRBV7-9
abundance: -

CDR3aa: CSAPSGSHGYTF
CDR3nt: TGCAGTGCTCCATCTGGGAGCCATGGCTACACCTTC
j_gene: TRBJ1-2
d_gene: -
v_gene: TRBV20-1
abundance: -

CDR3aa: CASSVDRGGNQPQHF
CDR3nt: TGTGCCAGCAGTGTAGACAGGGGGGGAAATCAGCCCCAGCATTTT
j_gene: TRBJ1-5
d_gene: TRBD1
v_gene: TRBV6-2/TRBV6-3
abundance: -

CDR3aa: CASSLSGGRDIQYF
CDR3nt: TGCGCCAGCAGCTTAAGCGGGGGGAGAGACATTCAGTACTTC
j_gene: TRBJ2-4
d_gene: TRBD2
v_gene: TRBV5-1
abundance: -

CDR3aa: CATSRSVLQETQYF
CDR3nt: TGTGCCACCAGCAGATCCGTCCTCCAAGAGACCCAGTACTTC
j_gene: TRBJ2-5
d_gene: -
v_gene: TRBV15
abundance: few

CDR3aa: CASSLQGPSGNTIYF
CDR3nt: TGTGCCAGCAGCTTGCAGGGCCCCTCTGGAAACACCATATATTTT
j_gene: TRBJ1-3
d_gene: -
v_gene: TRBV7-3
abundance: -

CDR3aa: CASSPPKVEETQYF
CDR3nt: TGTGCCAGCTCACCACCGAAGGTGGAAGAGACCCAGTACTTC
j_gene: TRBJ2-5
d_gene: -
v_gene: TRBV18
abundance: -

CDR3aa: CASSMTSGEFTDTQYF
CDR3nt: TGTGCCAGCAGCATGACTAGCGGGGAATTCACAGATACGCAGTATTTT
j_gene: TRBJ2-3
d_gene: -
v_gene: TRBV21-1
abundance: -

CDR3aa: CASSYWVTYEQYF
CDR3nt: TGTGCCAGCAGCTACTGGGTCACCTACGAGCAGTACTTC
j_gene: TRBJ2-7
d_gene: -
v_gene: TRBV13
abundance: few

CDR3aa: CSVVQVYGNEQFF
CDR3nt: TGCAGCGTTGTACAGGTGTATGGCAATGAGCAGTTCTTC
j_gene: TRBJ2-1
d_gene: -
v_gene: TRBV29-1
abundance: few

CDR3aa: CASSSTGTHTEAFF
CDR3nt: TGTGCCAGCAGCTCTACAGGGACCCACACTGAAGCTTTCTTT
j_gene: TRBJ1-1
d_gene: -
v_gene: TRBV7-9
abundance: -

CDR3aa: CAISERTGGLNEQFF
CDR3nt: TGTGCCATCAGTGAGAGGACAGGGGGGTTGAATGAGCAGTTCTTC
j_gene: TRBJ2-1
d_gene: TRBD1
v_gene: TRBV10-3
abundance: -

CDR3aa: CASSLAYRGLDTEAFF
CDR3nt: TGTGCCAGCAGCCTCGCCTACAGGGGATTGGACACTGAAGCTTTCTTT
j_gene: TRBJ1-1
d_gene: TRBD1
v_gene: TRBV7-9
abundance: few

CDR3aa: CASSRDGTKGDTQYF
CDR3nt: TGCGCCAGCAGCCGAGACGGGACGAAGGGGGATACGCAGTATTTT
j_gene: TRBJ2-3
d_gene: -
v_gene: TRBV5-1
abundance: few

CDR3aa: CASPGTRRLNIQYF
CDR3nt: TGTGCCAGTCCCGGGACGCGAAGGTTAAACATTCAGTACTTC
j_gene: TRBJ2-4
d_gene: -
v_gene: TRBV28
abundance: few

CDR3aa: CASSEVNSYEQYF
CDR3nt: TGTGCCAGCAGTGAAGTCAACAGCTACGAGCAGTACTTC
j_gene: TRBJ2-7
d_gene: -
v_gene: TRBV6-1
abundance: -

CDR3aa: CASSQDWAGDPSGETQYF
CDR3nt: TGCGCCAGCAGCCAAGATTGGGCTGGAGACCCTAGTGGGGAGACCCAGTACTTC
j_gene: TRBJ2-5
d_gene: -
v_gene: TRBV4-3
abundance: few

CDR3aa: CASSQDIGDYTF
CDR3nt: TGCGCCAGCAGCCAAGATATAGGTGACTACACCTTC
j_gene: TRBJ1-2
d_gene: -
v_gene: TRBV4-1
abundance: few

CDR3aa: CATSRDGAGGRDAQYF
CDR3nt: TGTGCCACCAGCAGGGATGGGGCGGGGGGCCGAGATGCGCAGTATTTT
j_gene: TRBJ2-3
d_gene: TRBD2
v_gene: TRBV15
abundance: -

CDR3aa: CASSPTSGHSYEQYF
CDR3nt: TGTGCCAGCAGCCCAACTAGCGGGCATTCCTACGAGCAGTACTTC
j_gene: TRBJ2-7
d_gene: TRBD2
v_gene: TRBV7-9
abundance: -

CDR3aa: CASSVGLFFHEQFF
CDR3nt: TGTGCCAGCAGCGTGGGTCTATTTTTTCATGAGCAGTTCTTC
j_gene: TRBJ2-1
d_gene: -
v_gene: TRBV9
abundance: once

CDR3aa: CASSELAGGPVLNNEQFF
CDR3nt: TGCGCCAGCAGCGAACTAGCGGGGGGGCCAGTTCTTAACAATGAGCAGTTCTTC
j_gene: TRBJ2-1
d_gene: TRBD2
v_gene: TRBV5-1
abundance: -

CDR3aa: CAISDPPGQGIYERYF
CDR3nt: TGTGCCATCAGTGATCCCCCGGGACAGGGGATCTACGAGCGGTACTTC
j_gene: TRBJ2-4
d_gene: TRBD1
v_gene: TRBV10-3
abundance: -

CDR3aa: CATSDLPGLAGTDTQYF
CDR3nt: TGTGCCACCAGTGATTTGCCGGGACTAGCGGGCACAGATACGCAGTATTTT
j_gene: TRBJ2-3
d_gene: TRBD2
v_gene: TRBV24-1
abundance: -

CDR3aa: CASSRGQGQGGYTF
CDR3nt: TGTGCCAGCAGTAGAGGACAGGGGCAGGGCGGCTACACCTTC
j_gene: TRBJ1-2
d_gene: TRBD1
v_gene: TRBV6-6
abundance: few

CDR3aa: CASRERRGVAKNIQYF
CDR3nt: TGTGCCAGCAGGGAACGCAGGGGGGTGGCCAAAAACATTCAGTACTTC
j_gene: TRBJ2-4
d_gene: -
v_gene: TRBV28
abundance: few

CDR3aa: CATSDSRQGNTEAFF
CDR3nt: TGTGCCACCAGTGATTCAAGACAGGGGAACACTGAAGCTTTCTTT
j_gene: TRBJ1-1
d_gene: TRBD1
v_gene: TRBV24-1
abundance: few

CDR3aa: CASSWPLRSSYNEQFF
CDR3nt: TGCGCCAGCAGCTGGCCACTCCGGAGCTCCTACAATGAGCAGTTCTTC
j_gene: TRBJ2-1
d_gene: -
v_gene: TRBV5-1
abundance: few

CDR3aa: CASTRLAGTQETQYF
CDR3nt: TGTGCCAGCACCCGACTAGCGGGGACCCAAGAGACCCAGTACTTC
j_gene: TRBJ2-5
d_gene: TRBD2
v_gene: TRBV7-8
abundance: -

CDR3aa: CASSPLPAQEPNYEQYF
CDR3nt: TGTGCCAGCAGCCCTCTACCCGCACAGGAACCGAACTACGAGCAGTACTTC
j_gene: TRBJ2-7
d_gene: -
v_gene: TRBV9
abundance: -

CDR3aa: CASRTPVQGIHEQYF
CDR3nt: TGTGCCAGCAGAACCCCAGTGCAGGGCATCCACGAGCAGTACTTC
j_gene: TRBJ2-7
d_gene: -
v_gene: TRBV6-5
abundance: -

CDR3aa: CASSVGKGTEAFF
CDR3nt: TGTGCCAGCAGCGTAGGAAAGGGCACTGAAGCTTTCTTT
j_gene: TRBJ1-1
d_gene: -
v_gene: TRBV9
abundance: few

CDR3aa: CSAIGGAHYEQYF
CDR3nt: TGCAGTGCTATTGGGGGGGCCCACTACGAGCAGTACTTC
j_gene: TRBJ2-7
d_gene: -
v_gene: TRBV20-1
abundance: -

CDR3aa: CASSYDSPWNQPQHF
CDR3nt: TGTGCCAGCAGTTACGACAGCCCTTGGAATCAGCCCCAGCATTTT
j_gene: TRBJ1-5
d_gene: -
v_gene: TRBV6-6
abundance: -

CDR3aa: CASSSRVAGGAKNIQYF
CDR3nt: TGTGCCAGCAGTTCCCGGGTAGCGGGGGGAGCCAAAAACATTCAGTACTTC
j_gene: TRBJ2-4
d_gene: TRBD2
v_gene: TRBV12-3/TRBV12-4
abundance: few

CDR3aa: CASNPDSQETQYF
CDR3nt: TGCGCCAGCAACCCGGACAGTCAAGAGACCCAGTACTTC
j_gene: TRBJ2-5
d_gene: -
v_gene: TRBV5-1
abundance: -

CDR3aa: CASTPGRTTDTQYF
CDR3nt: TGTGCCAGCACCCCTGGACGGACCACAGATACGCAGTATTTT
j_gene: TRBJ2-3
d_gene: -
v_gene: TRBV6-5
abundance: few

CDR3aa: CASSFSKRTGDGYTF
CDR3nt: TGTGCCAGCAGCTTCAGCAAAAGGACAGGGGATGGCTACACCTTC
j_gene: TRBJ1-2
d_gene: TRBD1
v_gene: TRBV11-1
abundance: -

CDR3aa: CSVVLGSLGIFDEQFF
CDR3nt: TGCAGCGTTGTTTTGGGCAGTTTGGGGATTTTCGATGAGCAGTTCTTC
j_gene: TRBJ2-1
d_gene: -
v_gene: TRBV29-1
abundance: -

CDR3aa: CASSLRGALASTDTQYF
CDR3nt: TGTGCCAGCAGTTTACGAGGGGCCCTGGCTAGCACAGATACGCAGTATTTT
j_gene: TRBJ2-3
d_gene: -
v_gene: TRBV12-3/TRBV12-4
abundance: -

CDR3aa: CASRPPSGGVGANVLTF
CDR3nt: TGTGCCAGCAGACCTCCTAGCGGGGGGGTTGGGGCCAACGTCCTGACTTTC
j_gene: TRBJ2-6
d_gene: TRBD2
v_gene: TRBV28
abundance: -

CDR3aa: CSAHGDSEAEAFF
CDR3nt: TGCAGTGCTCATGGAGATAGTGAAGCTGAAGCTTTCTTT
j_gene: TRBJ1-1
d_gene: -
v_gene: TRBV20-1
abundance: -

CDR3aa: CASSQVRGGEDEQYF
CDR3nt: TGTGCCAGCAGCCAAGTAAGAGGGGGGGAGGACGAGCAGTACTTC
j_gene: TRBJ2-7
d_gene: -
v_gene: TRBV4-2
abundance: few

CDR3aa: CASSLNREGADTQYF
CDR3nt: TGTGCCAGCAGCTTAAACAGGGAAGGGGCAGATACGCAGTATTTT
j_gene: TRBJ2-3
d_gene: -
v_gene: TRBV7-2
abundance: -